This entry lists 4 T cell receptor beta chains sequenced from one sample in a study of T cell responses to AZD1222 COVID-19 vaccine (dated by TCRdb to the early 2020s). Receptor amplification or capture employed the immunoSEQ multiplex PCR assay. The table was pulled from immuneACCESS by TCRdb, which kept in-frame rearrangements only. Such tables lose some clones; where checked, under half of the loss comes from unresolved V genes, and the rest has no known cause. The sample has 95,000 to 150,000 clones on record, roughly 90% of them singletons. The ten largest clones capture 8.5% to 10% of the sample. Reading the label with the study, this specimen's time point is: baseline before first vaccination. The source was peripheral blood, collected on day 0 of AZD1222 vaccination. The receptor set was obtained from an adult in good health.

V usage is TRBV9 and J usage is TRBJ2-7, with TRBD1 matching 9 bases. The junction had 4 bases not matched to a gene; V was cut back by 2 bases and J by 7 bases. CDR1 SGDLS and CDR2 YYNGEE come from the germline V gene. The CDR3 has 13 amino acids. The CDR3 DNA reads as TGTGCCAGCAGCGTGGGGACAGGGCGAGAGCAGTACTTC. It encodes CASSVGTGREQYF.

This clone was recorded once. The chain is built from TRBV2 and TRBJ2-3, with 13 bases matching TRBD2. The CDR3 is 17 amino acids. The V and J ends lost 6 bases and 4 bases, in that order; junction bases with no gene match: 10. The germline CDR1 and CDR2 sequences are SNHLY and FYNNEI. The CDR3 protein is CASSGPGTSGMADTQYF. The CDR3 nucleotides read TGTGCCAGCAGCGGCCCGGGGACTAGCGGGATGGCAGATACGCAGTATTTT.

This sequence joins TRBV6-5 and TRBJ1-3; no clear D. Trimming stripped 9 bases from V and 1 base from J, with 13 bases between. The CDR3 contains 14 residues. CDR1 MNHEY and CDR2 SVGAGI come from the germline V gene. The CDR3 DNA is TGTGCCAGTAGGGATGCGGGTTCTGGAAACACCATATATTTT. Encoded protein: CASRDAGSGNTIYF.

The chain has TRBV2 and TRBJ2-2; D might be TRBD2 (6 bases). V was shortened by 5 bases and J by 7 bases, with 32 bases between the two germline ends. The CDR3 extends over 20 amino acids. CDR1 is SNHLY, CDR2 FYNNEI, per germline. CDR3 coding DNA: TGTGCCAGCAGTCACCTGAACATAGGGCTTGGAGGGTCCCAGGGCGGGGAGCTGTTTTTT. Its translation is CASSHLNIGLGGSQGGELFF.